Listed below are T cell receptor beta chains from one sample, sequenced in a study of T cells in Graves' hyperthyroidism and ophthalmopathy. TCRdb redid the calling of the multiplex PCR reads with MiXCR, one entry per CDR3 protein. The table lists a few hundred thousand distinct CDR3 sequences, approximately 17% of them singletons. Material for sequencing was blood. The receptors stem from a young man with Graves' ophthalmopathy. Both conserved end residues are part of each CDR3. The order of the fields is CDR3 protein, CDR3 DNA, J gene, V gene, D gene, clone size. D genes are given only for firm matches. Where a row states a size, it is once, few, many or the class of an expanded clone; other rows omit it.

CDR3: CASRRDRNTEAFF
DNA: TGTGCCAGCAGGAGGGACAGGAACACTGAAGCTTTCTTT
J: TRBJ1-1
V: TRBV7-9
D: TRBD1
size: NA

CDR3: CASSRDSFYYVDYTF
DNA: TGTGCCAGCAGTCGGGACAGCTTTTACTATGTAGACTACACCTTC
J: TRBJ1-2
V: TRBV28
D: TRBD1
size: many

CDR3: CASSLEISFSGGANTQYF
DNA: TGTGCCAGCAGCTTAGAAATTAGCTTTAGCGGGGGGGCGAATACGCAGTATTTT
J: TRBJ2-3
V: TRBV7-8
D: TRBD2
size: many

CDR3: CASSPSPEGGELFF
DNA: TGTGCCAGCAGCCCATCGCCCGAGGGCGGGGAGCTGTTTTTT
J: TRBJ2-2
V: TRBV9
D: NA
size: NA

CDR3: CASSLYGRGYYEQYF
DNA: TGTGCCAGCAGTTTATACGGCCGAGGATACTACGAGCAGTACTTC
J: TRBJ2-7
V: TRBV27
D: NA
size: many

CDR3: CASSVAAGDRGDTQYF
DNA: TGTGCCAGCAGCGTAGCGGCGGGGGACCGAGGTGATACGCAGTATTTT
J: TRBJ2-3
V: TRBV9
D: TRBD2
size: many

CDR3: CASSLVSGPNTGELFF
DNA: TGCGCCAGCAGCTTGGTGAGCGGGCCGAACACCGGGGAGCTGTTTTTT
J: TRBJ2-2
V: TRBV5-1
D: NA
size: few

CDR3: CATSDSTGTGFLEQYF
DNA: TGTGCCACCAGTGATTCTACCGGGACAGGCTTTCTCGAGCAGTACTTC
J: TRBJ2-7
V: TRBV24-1
D: TRBD1
size: many

CDR3: CASRLTGSTGELFF
DNA: TGTGCCAGCAGGCTGACAGGGAGCACCGGGGAGCTGTTTTTT
J: TRBJ2-2
V: TRBV12-3/TRBV12-4
D: TRBD1
size: NA

CDR3: CASSEDRVSIQPQHF
DNA: TGTGCCAGCAGTGAAGACAGGGTATCTATTCAGCCCCAGCATTTT
J: TRBJ1-5
V: TRBV2
D: NA
size: NA

CDR3: CASSPVGEHTGELFF
DNA: TGTGCCAGCTCACCAGTCGGGGAGCATACCGGGGAGCTGTTTTTT
J: TRBJ2-2
V: TRBV18
D: NA
size: once

CDR3: CASILIGGDRYEQYF
DNA: TGTGCCAGCATTCTAATTGGGGGGGATCGTTACGAGCAGTACTTC
J: TRBJ2-7
V: TRBV6-1
D: TRBD2
size: many

CDR3: CASSLSGVGETQYF
DNA: TGTGCCAGCAGTTTATCGGGGGTAGGGGAGACCCAGTACTTC
J: TRBJ2-5
V: TRBV12-3/TRBV12-4
D: NA
size: many

CDR3: CASSEDRGEAFF
DNA: TGCGCCAGCAGTGAGGACAGGGGTGAAGCTTTCTTT
J: TRBJ1-1
V: TRBV2
D: TRBD1
size: NA

CDR3: CASSFPPTGDNSPLHF
DNA: TGTGCCAGCAGTTTTCCACCCACAGGAGATAATTCACCCCTCCACTTT
J: TRBJ1-6
V: TRBV27
D: NA
size: many

CDR3: CASGATGNTIYF
DNA: TGTGCCAGCGGAGCGACTGGAAACACCATATATTTT
J: TRBJ1-3
V: TRBV2
D: NA
size: many

CDR3: CASSIRQDEGGYTF
DNA: TGTGCCAGCTCAATTCGACAGGATGAAGGTGGCTACACCTTC
J: TRBJ1-2
V: TRBV18
D: NA
size: many